These 2 T cell receptor beta chains share one sample of origin, sequenced in a study of blood T cell repertoires in COVID-19. Sequenced by immunoSEQ multiplex PCR; TCRdb stores in-frame clones only, minus some. The sample has approximately 480,000 clones, 80% to 90% seen once. Source material: peripheral blood. These receptors were obtained from a man aged 18 to 30 with COVID-19, enrolled during active disease.

The chain links TRBV5-8 to TRBJ1-4; D unresolved. The CDR3 loop spans 15 amino acids. V was pared by 4 bases and J by 0 bases, with 10 bases between. Germline-derived CDR1 and CDR2 are SGHTS and YDEGEE. In DNA, the CDR3 is TGTGCCAGCAGCCCCGGGAGGGCAACTAATGAAAAACTGTTTTTT. It specifies CASSPGRATNEKLFF.

This chain connects TRBV6-5 to TRBJ1-6; no clear D. Per the germline V gene, CDR1 is MNHEY and CDR2 is SVGAGI. The germline V and J ends were trimmed by 6 bases and 13 bases, with 19 bases remaining between them. The CDR3 has 14 amino acids. CDR3 nucleotides: TGTGCCAGCAGAGGATTGAGGGATGGACCCCCCCTCCACTTT. Residues: CASRGLRDGPPLHF.